This TCR beta chain came from a study of blood T cell repertoires in COVID-19. Study context: Sample material is recorded as cDNA or gDNA derived from T cells, B-cell-depleted T cells, or PBMCs.

The data were produced by immunoSEQ multiplex PCR, yet TCRdb's version contains in-frame clones alone and is incomplete. The sample has 50,000 to 65,000 clones, around 80% seen once; the top ten hold roughly 6%. Germline CDR1 SNHLY, CDR2 FYNNEI. The CDR3 runs 16 residues. J gave up 4 bases and V 6 bases, and 7 bases lay outside the gene matches. This TCR came from a human donor in a cohort sampled during active COVID-19. The specimen was peripheral blood. This sequence joins TRBV2 and TRBJ2-1; 12 nucleotides line up with TRBD2. CDR3 region: CASRMTSGGGYNEQFF. The CDR3, as DNA: TGTGCCAGCAGGATGACTAGCGGGGGCGGGTACAATGAGCAGTTCTTC.